The TCR beta chain described here comes from a study of cytomegalovirus exposure and HLA in healthy donors. Study-level results: About 180 TCR beta chains were listed as cytomegalovirus-associated. Most TCR sequences proved rare, with some public TCRs found in many donors. The tendency of first-cohort TCR clusters to co-occur in the roughly 130 validation repertoires emerged from a later analysis. Reported results showed that the classifier diagnosed cytomegalovirus status with high specificity and sensitivity.

This CDR3 has 16 residues. CDR1 is SGHNT and CDR2 is YYREEE in the germline V gene (reference sequence). V lost 4 bases to trimming and J lost 1 base, with 17 bases between them. Produced via immunoSEQ multiplex PCR; TCRdb's table is partial and in-frame only. This table has a few hundred thousand clones, roughly 84% appearing once. Note on this clone: Its specificity is not known.

The rearrangement joins TRBV5-4 to TRBJ1-2, with a possible D match to TRBD1 (5 bases). The specimen sequenced was PBMCs. This TCR was recovered from a woman aged 25 to 39 in good health and CMV-seropositive. The CDR3 DNA sequence: TGTGCCAGCAGCGGGGAGGTTGAGGGGATTAACTATGGCTACACCTTC. The encoded protein is CASSGEVEGINYGYTF.